The entry below describes one TCR beta chain. V lost 5 bases, J lost 4 bases, and 7 bases stayed unmatched. The CDR3 totals 14 residues. Germline-derived CDR1 and CDR2 are LNHDA and SQIVND (reference sequence). The protocol was immunoSEQ multiplex PCR, while the TCRdb copy is restricted to in-frame clones and leaves out a portion. The sample contains roughly 200,000 clones, over 80% of which appear only once. The data belong to a study of T cell responses to AZD1222 COVID-19 vaccine. The sample in question was peripheral blood, obtained 28 days after the second dose of the MenACWY control vaccine. The rearrangement joins TRBV19 to TRBJ1-2, with 7 bases fitting TRBD1. This receptor was obtained from an adult who received the MenACWY meningococcal vaccine as a control. This chain's CDR3 is CASSHLGTVYGYTF. The DNA for the CDR3 is TGTGCCAGTAGTCACCTCGGGACAGTCTATGGCTACACCTTC.